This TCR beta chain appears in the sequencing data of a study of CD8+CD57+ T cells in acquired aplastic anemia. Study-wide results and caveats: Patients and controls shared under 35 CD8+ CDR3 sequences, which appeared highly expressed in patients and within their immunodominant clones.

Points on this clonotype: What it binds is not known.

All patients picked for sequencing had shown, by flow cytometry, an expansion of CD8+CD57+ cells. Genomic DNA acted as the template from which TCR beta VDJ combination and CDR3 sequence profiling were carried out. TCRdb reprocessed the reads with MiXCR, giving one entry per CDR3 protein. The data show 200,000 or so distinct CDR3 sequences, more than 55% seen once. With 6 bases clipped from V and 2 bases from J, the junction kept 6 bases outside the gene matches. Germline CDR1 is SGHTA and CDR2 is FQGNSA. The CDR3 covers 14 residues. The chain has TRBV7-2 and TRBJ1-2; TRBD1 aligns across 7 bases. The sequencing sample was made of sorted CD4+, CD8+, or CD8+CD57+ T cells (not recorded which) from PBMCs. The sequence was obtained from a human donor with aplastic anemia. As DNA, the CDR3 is TGTGCCAGCAGTTTTGGACAGGAGAACTATGGCTACACCTTC. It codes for CASSFGQENYGYTF.